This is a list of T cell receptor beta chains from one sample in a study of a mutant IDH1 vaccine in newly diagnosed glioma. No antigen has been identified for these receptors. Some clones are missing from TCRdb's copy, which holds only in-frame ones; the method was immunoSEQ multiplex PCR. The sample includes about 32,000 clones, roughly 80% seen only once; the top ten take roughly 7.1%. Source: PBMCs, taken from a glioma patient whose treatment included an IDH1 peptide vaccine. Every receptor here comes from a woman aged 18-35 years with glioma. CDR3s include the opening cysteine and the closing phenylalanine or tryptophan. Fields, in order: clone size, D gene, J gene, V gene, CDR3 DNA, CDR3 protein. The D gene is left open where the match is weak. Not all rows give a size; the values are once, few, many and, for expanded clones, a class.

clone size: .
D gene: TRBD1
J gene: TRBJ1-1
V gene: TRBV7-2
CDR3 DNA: TGTGCCAGCAGCTACCGACAGGGGTGGAACACTGAAGCTTTCTTT
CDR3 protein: CASSYRQGWNTEAFF

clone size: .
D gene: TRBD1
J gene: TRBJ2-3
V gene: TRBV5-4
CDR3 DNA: TGTGCCAGCGGGACAGGGGCGACAGATACGCAGTATTTT
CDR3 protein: CASGTGATDTQYF

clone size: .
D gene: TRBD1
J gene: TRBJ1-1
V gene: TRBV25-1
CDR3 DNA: TGTGCCAGCAGCCCCGGGACAGGGTTTGAAGCTTTCTTT
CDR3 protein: CASSPGTGFEAFF

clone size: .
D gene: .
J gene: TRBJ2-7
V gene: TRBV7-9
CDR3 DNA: TGTGCCAGCAGCTTCCCCAGGACCGTTTCCGAGCAGTACTTC
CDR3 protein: CASSFPRTVSEQYF

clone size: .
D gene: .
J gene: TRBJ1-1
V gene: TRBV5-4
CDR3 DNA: TGTGCCAGCAGCCCCCTTGGGAACACTGAAGCTTTCTTT
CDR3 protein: CASSPLGNTEAFF

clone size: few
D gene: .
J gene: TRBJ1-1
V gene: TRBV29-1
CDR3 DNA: TGCAGCGTAGAGCGGGTCACTGAAGCTTTCTTT
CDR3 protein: CSVERVTEAFF

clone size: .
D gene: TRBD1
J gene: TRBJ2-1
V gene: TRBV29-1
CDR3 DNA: TGCAGCGCCTCGGACAGGTACAATGAGCAGTTCTTC
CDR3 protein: CSASDRYNEQFF

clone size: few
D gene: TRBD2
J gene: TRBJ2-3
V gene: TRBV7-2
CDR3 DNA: TGTGCCAGCACCCGGGGGGGCAGGGATACGCAGTATTTT
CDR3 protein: CASTRGGRDTQYF

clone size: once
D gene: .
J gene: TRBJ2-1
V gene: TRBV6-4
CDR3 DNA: TGTGCCAGCAGTGGCGAGGAGAGCTCCTACAATGAGCAGTTCTTC
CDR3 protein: CASSGEESSYNEQFF

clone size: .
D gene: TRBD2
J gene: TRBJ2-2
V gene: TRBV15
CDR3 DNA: TGTGCCACCAGCAGAGATCGGACTAGCGGAAAGACCGGGGAGCTGTTTTTT
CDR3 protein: CATSRDRTSGKTGELFF

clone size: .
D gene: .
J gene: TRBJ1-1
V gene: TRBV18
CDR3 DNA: TGTGCCAGCTCACGGGCAGGGAGTGAAGCTTTCTTT
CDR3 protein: CASSRAGSEAFF

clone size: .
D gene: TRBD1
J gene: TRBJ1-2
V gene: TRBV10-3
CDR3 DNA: TGTGCCATCAGCGCCTCGGGACAGCCTAACTATGGCTACACCTTC
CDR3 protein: CAISASGQPNYGYTF

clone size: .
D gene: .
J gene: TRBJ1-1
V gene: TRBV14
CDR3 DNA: TGTGCCAGCAGCCTGTCTAGAGGGGGGGTTGAAGCTTTCTTT
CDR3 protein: CASSLSRGGVEAFF

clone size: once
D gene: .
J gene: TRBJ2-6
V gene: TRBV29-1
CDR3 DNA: TGCAGCGTCCCCAGGGGGGGGGCTGGGGCCAACGTCCTGACTTTC
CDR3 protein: CSVPRGGAGANVLTF

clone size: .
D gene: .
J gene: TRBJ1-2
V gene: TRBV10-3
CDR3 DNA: TGTGCCATCAGTGAGTCAAACAGGGATGGCTACACCTTC
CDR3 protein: CAISESNRDGYTF

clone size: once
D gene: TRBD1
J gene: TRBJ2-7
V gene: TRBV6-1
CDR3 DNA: TGTGCCAGCAGTGACGGACAGGGGATTTACGAGCAGTACTTC
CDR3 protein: CASSDGQGIYEQYF

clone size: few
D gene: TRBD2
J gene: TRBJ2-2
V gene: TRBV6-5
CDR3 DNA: TGTGCCACCGGCAGCGGGACCAACACCGGGGAGCTGTTTTTT
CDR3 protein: CATGSGTNTGELFF

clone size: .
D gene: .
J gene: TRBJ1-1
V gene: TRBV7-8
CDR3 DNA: TGTGCCAGCAGCTCAGGTGCTGGCACTGAAGCTTTCTTT
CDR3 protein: CASSSGAGTEAFF

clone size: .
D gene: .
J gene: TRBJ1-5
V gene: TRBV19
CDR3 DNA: TGTGCCAGTAACCGGAGGGGCGAGTATAGCAATCAGCCCCAGCATTTT
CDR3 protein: CASNRRGEYSNQPQHF

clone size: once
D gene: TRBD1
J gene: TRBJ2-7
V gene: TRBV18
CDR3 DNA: TGTGCCAGCACACCGGGACAGGGGGCGTATGAGCAGTACTTC
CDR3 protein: CASTPGQGAYEQYF

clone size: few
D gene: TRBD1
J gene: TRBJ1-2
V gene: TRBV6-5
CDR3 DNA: TGTGCCAGCAGCAGGGGGCTCGGAGGCGGCTACACCTTC
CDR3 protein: CASSRGLGGGYTF

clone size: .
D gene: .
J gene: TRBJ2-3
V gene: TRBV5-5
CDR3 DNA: TGTGCCAGCAGGCGACTGGCCACGGCGACAGATACGCAGTATTTT
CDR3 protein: CASRRLATATDTQYF

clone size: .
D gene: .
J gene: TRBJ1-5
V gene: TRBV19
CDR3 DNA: TGTGCCAGTAGAGCAGGCAATCAGCCCCAGCATTTT
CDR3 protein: CASRAGNQPQHF

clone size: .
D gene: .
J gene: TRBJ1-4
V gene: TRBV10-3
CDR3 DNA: TGTGCCATCAGTAGGAGGGATGATGAAAAACTGTTTTTT
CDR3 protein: CAISRRDDEKLFF

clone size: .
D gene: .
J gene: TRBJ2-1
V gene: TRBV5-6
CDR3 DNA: TGTGCCAGCAGCCCGGACACGAGCTCCTACAATGAGCAGTTCTTC
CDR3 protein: CASSPDTSSYNEQFF

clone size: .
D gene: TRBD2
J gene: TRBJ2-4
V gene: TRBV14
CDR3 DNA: TGTGCCAGCAGCCAAGCCTATAGCGGGACGCTGAAAAACATTCAGTACTTC
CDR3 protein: CASSQAYSGTLKNIQYF

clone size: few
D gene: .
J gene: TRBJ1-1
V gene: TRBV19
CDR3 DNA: TGTGCCAGTAGTATTAAGGAGGGAGATTGGACTGAAGCTTTCTTT
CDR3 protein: CASSIKEGDWTEAFF

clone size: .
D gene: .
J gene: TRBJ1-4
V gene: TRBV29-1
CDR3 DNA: TGCAGCGTTGGAGGGAGCTTAAATGAAAAACTGTTTTTT
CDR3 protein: CSVGGSLNEKLFF

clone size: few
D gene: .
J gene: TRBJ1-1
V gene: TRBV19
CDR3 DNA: TGTGCCAGTAGTATTAGCTCCGGGGGGCGAACTGAAGCTTTCTTT
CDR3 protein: CASSISSGGRTEAFF